This T cell receptor (beta chain) was identified during a study of blood T cell repertoires in COVID-19. The wider study: Acute-phase and convalescent COVID-19 samples originated in the United States, Italy and Spain.

The CDR3 length is 14 residues. The germline V and J ends were trimmed by 6 bases and 2 bases, with 11 bases remaining between them. Germline V CDR1 and CDR2: SGHTA, FQGNSA. The table lists this clone with a count of one. TCRdb's copy holds only in-frame clones and misses some; the assay was immunoSEQ multiplex PCR. Of about half a million clones listed, 80% to 90% are singletons. Sequenced material: peripheral blood. J is TRBJ2-1 and V is TRBV7-2; no definite D call. This receptor was identified in a human donor in a cohort sampled during active COVID-19. The CDR3 DNA follows: TGTGCCAGCAGTTACTTCCTAGCCTACAATGAGCAGTTCTTC. Translation gives CASSYFLAYNEQFF. The whole variable domain, filled in from reference TRBV7-2 and TRBJ2-1, reads GAGVSQSPSNKVTEKGKDVELRCDPISGHTALYWYRQSLGQGLEFLIYFQGNSAPDKSGLPSDRFSAERTGGSVSTLTIQRTQQEDSAVYLCASSYFLAYNEQFFGPGTRLTVL.